What follows describes a single T cell receptor beta chain. Its specificity is not known. This entry belongs to a study of radiation and T cells in renal cell carcinoma. For the study at large: Nephrectomy followed 15 Gy stereotactic body radiation by 4 weeks. Findings of the study overall: In blood, top tumor clones expanded by 2 weeks, shrinking by 4. Pretreatment tumor biopsies were lacking, so baseline clonotypes are unknown.

Described time point: blood 2 weeks post-SBRT. As to treatment: 15 Gy SBRT to primary tumor, nephrectomy 4 weeks later. Repertoires were generated with immunoSEQ multiplex PCR, while TCRdb's copy carries only in-frame clones and drops some. The sample has some 130,000 clones; 80% to 90% are singletons. Material: blood, obtained from a patient whose treatment included radiotherapy and nephrectomy. This TCR came from a woman in her sixties with renal cell carcinoma.

The CDR3 DNA reads as TGTGCCAGCAGCCAAGAGGTCCCATCCCGGTCTGCCTACGAGCAGTACTTC. It is translated as CASSQEVPSRSAYEQYF. The chain employs TRBV4-2 and TRBJ2-7; D is undetermined. Per germline, CDR1 LGHNA and CDR2 YNFKEQ. With 0 bases removed from V and 2 bases from J, the gap between germline ends came to 17 bases. This CDR3 is 17 amino acids long.